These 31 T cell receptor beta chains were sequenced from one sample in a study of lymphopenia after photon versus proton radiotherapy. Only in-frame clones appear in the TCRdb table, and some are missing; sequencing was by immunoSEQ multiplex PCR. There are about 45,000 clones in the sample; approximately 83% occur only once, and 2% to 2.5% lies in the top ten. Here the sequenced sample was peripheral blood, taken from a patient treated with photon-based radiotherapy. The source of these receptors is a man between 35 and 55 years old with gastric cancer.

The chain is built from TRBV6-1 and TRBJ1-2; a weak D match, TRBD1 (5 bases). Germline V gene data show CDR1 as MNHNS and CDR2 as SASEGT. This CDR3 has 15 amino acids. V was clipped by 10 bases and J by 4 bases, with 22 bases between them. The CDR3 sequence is CATSTHGSGTYGYTF. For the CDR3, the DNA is TGTGCCACCTCGACGCATGGGTCCGGGACCTATGGCTACACCTTC.

The CDR3 sequence is CASSLGFGGELFF. CDR3 bases: TGCGCCAGCAGCTTAGGGTTCGGCGGGGAGCTGTTTTTT. The chain joins TRBV5-1 to TRBJ2-2; D gene unclear. The ends were cut back, 2 bases at V and 7 bases at J, with 9 bases in the middle. Germline CDR1 reads SGHRS; CDR2 reads YFSETQ. This CDR3 is 13 amino acids long.

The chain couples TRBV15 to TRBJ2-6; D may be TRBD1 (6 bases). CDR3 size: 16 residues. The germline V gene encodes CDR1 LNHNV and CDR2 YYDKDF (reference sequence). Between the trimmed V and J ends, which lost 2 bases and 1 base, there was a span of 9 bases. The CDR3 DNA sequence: TGTGCCACCAGCAGAAAAACAGGGTCTGGGGCCAACGTCCTGACTTTC. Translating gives CATSRKTGSGANVLTF.

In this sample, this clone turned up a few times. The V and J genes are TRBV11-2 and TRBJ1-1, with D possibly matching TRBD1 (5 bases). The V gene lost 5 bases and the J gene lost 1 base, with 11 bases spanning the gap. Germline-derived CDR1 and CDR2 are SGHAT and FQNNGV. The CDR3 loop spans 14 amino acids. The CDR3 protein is CASSGDSWNTEAFF. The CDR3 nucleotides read TGTGCCAGCAGCGGGGACTCCTGGAACACTGAAGCTTTCTTT. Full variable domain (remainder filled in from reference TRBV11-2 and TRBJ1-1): EAGVAQSPRYKIIEKRQSVAFWCNPISGHATLYWYQQILGQGPKLLIQFQNNGVVDDSQLPKDRFSAERLKGVDSTLKIQPAKLEDSAVYLCASSGDSWNTEAFFGQGTRLTVV.

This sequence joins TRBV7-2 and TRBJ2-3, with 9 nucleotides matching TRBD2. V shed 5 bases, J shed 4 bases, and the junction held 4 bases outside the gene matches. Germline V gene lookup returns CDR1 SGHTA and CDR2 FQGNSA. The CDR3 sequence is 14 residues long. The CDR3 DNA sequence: TGTGCCAGCAGCCGCGGGGGGGCCGCAGATACGCAGTATTTT. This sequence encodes CASSRGGAADTQYF.

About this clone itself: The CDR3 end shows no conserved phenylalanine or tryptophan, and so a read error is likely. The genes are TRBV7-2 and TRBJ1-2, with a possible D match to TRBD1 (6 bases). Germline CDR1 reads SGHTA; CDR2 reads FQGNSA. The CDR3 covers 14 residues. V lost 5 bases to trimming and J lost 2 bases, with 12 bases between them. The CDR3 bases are TGTGCCAGCAGCCCATCACAGGGAAACTATGGCTACACCCTC. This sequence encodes CASSPSQGNYGYTL.

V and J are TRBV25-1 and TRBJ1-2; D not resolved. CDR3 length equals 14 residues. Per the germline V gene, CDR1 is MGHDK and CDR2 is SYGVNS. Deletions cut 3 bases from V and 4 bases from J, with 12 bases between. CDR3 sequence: CASSDNTASYGYTF. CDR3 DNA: TGTGCCAGCAGTGACAACACAGCGTCCTATGGCTACACCTTC.

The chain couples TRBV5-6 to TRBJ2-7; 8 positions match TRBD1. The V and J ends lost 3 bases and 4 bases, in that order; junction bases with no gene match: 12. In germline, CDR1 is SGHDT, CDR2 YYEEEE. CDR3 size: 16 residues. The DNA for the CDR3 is TGTGCCAGCAGCTCGTTGATGGGACAGGTCGATTACGAGCAGTACTTC. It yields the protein CASSSLMGQVDYEQYF. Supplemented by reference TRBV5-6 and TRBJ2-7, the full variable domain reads DAGVTQSPTHLIKTRGQQVTLRCSPKSGHDTVSWYQQALGQGPQFIFQYYEEEERQRGNFPDRFSGHQFPNYSSELNVNALLLGDSALYLCASSSLMGQVDYEQYFGPGTRLTVT.

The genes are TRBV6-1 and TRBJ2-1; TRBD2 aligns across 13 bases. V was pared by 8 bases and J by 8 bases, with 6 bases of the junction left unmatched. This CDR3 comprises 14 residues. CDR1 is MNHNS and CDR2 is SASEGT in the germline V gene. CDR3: CASRTSGGLHEQFF. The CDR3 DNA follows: TGTGCCAGCCGGACTAGCGGGGGCCTCCATGAGCAGTTCTTC.

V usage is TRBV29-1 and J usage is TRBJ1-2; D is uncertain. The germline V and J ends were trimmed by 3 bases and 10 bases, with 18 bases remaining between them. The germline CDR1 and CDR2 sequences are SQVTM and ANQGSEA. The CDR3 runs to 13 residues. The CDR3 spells CSVEEVERGDYTF. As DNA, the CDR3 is TGCAGCGTTGAGGAGGTGGAGAGAGGTGACTACACCTTC.

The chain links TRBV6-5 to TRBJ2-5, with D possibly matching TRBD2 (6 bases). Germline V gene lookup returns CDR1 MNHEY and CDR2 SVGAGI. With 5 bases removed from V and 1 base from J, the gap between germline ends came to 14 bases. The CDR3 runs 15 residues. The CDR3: CASSTRPGVQETQYF. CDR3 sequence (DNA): TGTGCCAGCAGTACCCGTCCGGGGGTCCAAGAGACCCAGTACTTC.

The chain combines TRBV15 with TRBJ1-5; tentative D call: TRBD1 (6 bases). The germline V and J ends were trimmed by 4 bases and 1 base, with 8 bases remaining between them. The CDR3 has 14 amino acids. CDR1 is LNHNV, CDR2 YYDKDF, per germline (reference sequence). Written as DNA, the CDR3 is TGTGCCACCAGCATCGGGACAAGCAATCAGCCCCAGCATTTT. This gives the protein CATSIGTSNQPQHF.

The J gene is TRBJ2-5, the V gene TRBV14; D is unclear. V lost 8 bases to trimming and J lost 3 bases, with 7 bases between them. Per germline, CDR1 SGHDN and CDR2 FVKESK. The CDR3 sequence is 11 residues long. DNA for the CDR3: TGTGCCAGCCGGCAGGAAGAGACCCAGTACTTC. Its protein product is CASRQEETQYF.

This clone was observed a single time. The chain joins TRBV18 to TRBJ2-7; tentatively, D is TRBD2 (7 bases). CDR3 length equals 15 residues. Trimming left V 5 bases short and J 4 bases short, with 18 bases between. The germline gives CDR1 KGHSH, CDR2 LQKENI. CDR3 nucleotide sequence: TGTGCCAGCTCAGGAAGACAGGCGGGGGAATACGAGCAGTACTTC. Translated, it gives CASSGRQAGEYEQYF.

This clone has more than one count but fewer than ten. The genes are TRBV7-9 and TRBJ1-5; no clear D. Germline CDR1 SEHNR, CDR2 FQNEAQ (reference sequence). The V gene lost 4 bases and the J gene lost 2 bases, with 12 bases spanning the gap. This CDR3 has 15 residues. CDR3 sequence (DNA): TGTGCCAGCAGCTCTAGCGTCATGGGCAATCAGCCCCAGCATTTT. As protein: CASSSSVMGNQPQHF.

The CDR3 region has the DNA TGTGCCAGCAGTTACCGGGGGGCACAAGAGACCCAGTACTTC. Translated, it gives CASSYRGAQETQYF. The V gene is TRBV6-6, the J gene TRBJ2-5, with D possibly being TRBD2 (7 bases). There are 14 residues in the CDR3. The germline V gene has CDR1 MNHNY and CDR2 SVGAGI (reference sequence). V dropped 2 bases and J dropped 2 bases, with 9 bases sitting between them.

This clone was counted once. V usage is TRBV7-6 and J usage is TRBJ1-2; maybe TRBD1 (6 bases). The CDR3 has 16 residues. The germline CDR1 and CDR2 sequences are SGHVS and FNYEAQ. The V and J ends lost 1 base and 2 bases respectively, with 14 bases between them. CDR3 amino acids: CASSLEGGTPNYGYTF. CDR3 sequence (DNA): TGTGCCAGCAGCTTAGAGGGGGGAACACCGAACTATGGCTACACCTTC.

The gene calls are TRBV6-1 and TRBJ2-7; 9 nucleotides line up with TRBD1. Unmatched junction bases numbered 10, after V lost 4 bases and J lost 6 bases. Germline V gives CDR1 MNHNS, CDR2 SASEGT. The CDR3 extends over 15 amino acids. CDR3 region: CASSGTGVGIGEQYF. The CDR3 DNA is TGTGCCAGCAGTGGGACAGGGGTTGGTATTGGCGAGCAGTACTTC.

The CDR3 DNA reads TGTGCCAGTAGTACGGGGGGGAGTAGAGGCACTGAAGCTTTCTTT. It translates to CASSTGGSRGTEAFF. The chain employs TRBV19 and TRBJ1-1; D is possibly TRBD1 (5 bases). The CDR3 is 15 amino acids. Germline CDR1 reads LNHDA; CDR2 reads SQIVND (reference sequence). V was pared by 4 bases and J by 4 bases, with 16 bases between.

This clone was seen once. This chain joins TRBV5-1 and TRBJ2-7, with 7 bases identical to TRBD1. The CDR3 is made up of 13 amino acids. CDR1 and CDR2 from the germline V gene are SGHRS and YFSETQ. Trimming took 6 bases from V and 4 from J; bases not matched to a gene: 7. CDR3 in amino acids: CASTLSTGYEQYF. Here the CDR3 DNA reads TGCGCCAGCACCCTCTCGACAGGGTACGAGCAGTACTTC.

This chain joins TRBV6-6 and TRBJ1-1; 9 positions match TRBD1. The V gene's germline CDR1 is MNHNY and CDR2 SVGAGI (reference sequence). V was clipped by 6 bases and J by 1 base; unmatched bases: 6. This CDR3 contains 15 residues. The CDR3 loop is CASRPPGQGNTEAFF. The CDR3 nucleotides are TGTGCCAGCAGGCCTCCGGGACAGGGGAACACTGAAGCTTTCTTT.

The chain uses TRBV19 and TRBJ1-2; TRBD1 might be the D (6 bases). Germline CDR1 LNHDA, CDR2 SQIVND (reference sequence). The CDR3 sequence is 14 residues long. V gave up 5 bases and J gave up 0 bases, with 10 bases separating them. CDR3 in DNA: TGTGCCAGTAGTGACGGGGGCTCTAACTATGGCTACACCTTC. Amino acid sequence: CASSDGGSNYGYTF.

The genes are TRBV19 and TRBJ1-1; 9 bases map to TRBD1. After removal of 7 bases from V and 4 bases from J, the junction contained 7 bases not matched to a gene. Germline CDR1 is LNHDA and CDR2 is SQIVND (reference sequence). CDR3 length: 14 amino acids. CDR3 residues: CASIDRGETTEAFF. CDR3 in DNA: TGTGCCAGTATTGACAGGGGGGAAACCACTGAAGCTTTCTTT.

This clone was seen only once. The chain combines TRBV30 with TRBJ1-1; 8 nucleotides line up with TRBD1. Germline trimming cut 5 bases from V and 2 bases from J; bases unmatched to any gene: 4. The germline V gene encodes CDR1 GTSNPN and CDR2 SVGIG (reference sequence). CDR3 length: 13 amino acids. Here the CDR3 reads CAWRTGLNTEAFF. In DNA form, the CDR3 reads TGTGCCTGGCGGACAGGGCTAAACACTGAAGCTTTCTTT.

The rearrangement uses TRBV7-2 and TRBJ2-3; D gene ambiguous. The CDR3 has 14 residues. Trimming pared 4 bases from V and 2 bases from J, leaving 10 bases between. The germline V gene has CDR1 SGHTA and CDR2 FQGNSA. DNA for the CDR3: TGTGCCAGCAGCTCGCGACCCAACACAGATACGCAGTATTTT. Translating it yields CASSSRPNTDTQYF.

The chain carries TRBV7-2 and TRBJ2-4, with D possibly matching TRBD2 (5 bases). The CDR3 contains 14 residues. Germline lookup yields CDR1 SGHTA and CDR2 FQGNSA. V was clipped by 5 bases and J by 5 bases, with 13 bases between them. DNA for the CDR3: TGTGCCAGCAGCCCTCGTCGGGGAGAAAACATTCAGTACTTC. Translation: CASSPRRGENIQYF.

CDR3: CASRRISFRETQYF. DNA of the CDR3: TGTGCCAGCAGAAGGATTAGCTTTCGGGAGACCCAGTACTTC. The rearrangement joins TRBV6-5 to TRBJ2-5; D is ambiguous. The V gene lost 6 bases and the J gene lost 5 bases, with 16 bases spanning the gap. The CDR3 totals 14 residues. CDR1 is MNHEY and CDR2 is SVGAGI in the germline V gene.

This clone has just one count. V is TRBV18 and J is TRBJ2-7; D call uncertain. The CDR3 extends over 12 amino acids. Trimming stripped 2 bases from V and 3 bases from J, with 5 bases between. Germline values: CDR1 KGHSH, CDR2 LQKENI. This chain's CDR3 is CASSPERYEQYF. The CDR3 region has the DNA TGTGCCAGCTCACCAGAGCGCTACGAGCAGTACTTC. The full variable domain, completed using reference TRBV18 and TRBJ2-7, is NAGVMQNPRHLVRRRGQEARLRCSPMKGHSHVYWYRQLPEEGLKFMVYLQKENIIDESGMPKERFSAEFPKEGPSILRIQQVVRGDSAAYFCASSPERYEQYFGPGTRLTVT.

The DNA for the CDR3 is TGTGCCAGCAGCGTAGCTGGGCACACAGATACGCAGTATTTT. Translation: CASSVAGHTDTQYF. V gene TRBV9 combines with J gene TRBJ2-3; no definite D call. This CDR3 comprises 14 residues. The germline V and J ends were trimmed by 0 bases and 2 bases, with 7 bases remaining between them. CDR1 and CDR2 from the germline V gene are SGDLS and YYNGEE.

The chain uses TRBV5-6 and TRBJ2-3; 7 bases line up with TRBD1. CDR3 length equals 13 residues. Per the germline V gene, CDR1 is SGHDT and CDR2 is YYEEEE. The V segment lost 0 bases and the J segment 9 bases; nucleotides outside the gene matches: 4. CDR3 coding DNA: TGTGCCAGCAGCTTGGCCGAGACAGGGACGCAGTATTTT. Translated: CASSLAETGTQYF.

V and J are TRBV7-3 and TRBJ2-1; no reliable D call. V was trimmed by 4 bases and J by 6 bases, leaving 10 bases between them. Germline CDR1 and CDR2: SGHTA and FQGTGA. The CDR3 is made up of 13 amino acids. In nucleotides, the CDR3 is TGTGCCAGCAGCTCCCCCGGCAGCAATGAGCAGTTCTTC. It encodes CASSSPGSNEQFF.